Below, 27 T cell receptor beta chains from the same sample are listed, as sequenced in a study of T cell clonotyping in hematopoietic cell transplantation. Sequencing was performed with immunoSEQ multiplex PCR; in TCRdb, only in-frame clones are kept and a portion is missing. Of about 36,000 clones listed, around nine tenths were seen once; the top ten hold nearly 2%. Sequencing was done on a sample of peripheral blood mononuclear cells. All receptors derive from a woman aged 40 to 55 in good health. Some clones in this sample may be carry-over from other donors' samples.

The chain combines TRBV28 with TRBJ2-3; 10 positions match TRBD2. Per germline, CDR1 MDHEN and CDR2 SYDVKM. This CDR3 spans 14 amino acids. Trimming cost V 3 bases and J 5 bases; bases outside gene matches: 2. The CDR3 DNA sequence: TGTGCCAGCAGTTTTGCTAGCGGGGGAGATACGCAGTATTTT. Residues: CASSFASGGDTQYF.

The rearrangement uses TRBV5-1 and TRBJ1-1; unclear D gene. Between the trimmed V and J ends, which lost 0 bases and 6 bases, there was a span of 15 bases. The germline gives CDR1 SGHRS, CDR2 YFSETQ. CDR3 length: 15 residues. This chain's CDR3 is CASSLVLQDAAEAFF. For the CDR3, the DNA is TGCGCCAGCAGCTTGGTTCTCCAGGATGCCGCTGAAGCTTTCTTT.

The chain uses TRBV2 and TRBJ1-2; D call uncertain. Germline V gene lookup returns CDR1 SNHLY and CDR2 FYNNEI. This CDR3 region has 13 residues. V was pared by 3 bases and J by 8 bases, with 13 bases between. The CDR3 DNA sequence: TGTGCCAGCAGTGAGGAAGGGTCGAGCGGCTACACCTTC. Translated, it gives CASSEEGSSGYTF.

The chain links TRBV30 to TRBJ1-6; D remains ambiguous. Germline assignment: CDR1 GTSNPN and CDR2 SVGIG (reference sequence). Trimming removed 3 bases from V and 9 bases from J, with 15 bases in between. The CDR3 is 14 residues long. CDR3 coding DNA: TGTGCCTGGAGAGATTCCCCCCGTGGTTCACCCCTCCACTTT. This translates into CAWRDSPRGSPLHF.

This chain joins TRBV5-1 and TRBJ1-3, with D maybe TRBD1 (5 bases). The CDR3 contains 15 residues. Trimming took off 4 bases at V and 0 bases at J, with 11 bases between the two ends. Per germline, CDR1 SGHRS and CDR2 YFSETQ. CDR3 sequence reads: CASSDGTYSGNTIYF. The CDR3 coding sequence is TGCGCCAGCAGCGATGGGACCTACTCTGGAAACACCATATATTTT.

This clone was counted a few times. The chain is built from TRBV7-2 and TRBJ2-7, with a weak D call TRBD1 (5 bases). CDR3 length: 14 residues. Trimming pared 2 bases from V and 2 bases from J, leaving 10 bases between. Germline CDR1 SGHTA, CDR2 FQGNSA. CDR3 protein: CASSLSGQPYEQYF. CDR3 nucleotides: TGTGCCAGCAGCTTATCCGGACAACCCTACGAGCAGTACTTC.

This rearrangement joins TRBV6-5 to TRBJ1-2, with TRBD1 identical over 9 bases. Trimming at V came to 5 bases and at J to 5 bases, leaving 6 bases not matched to a gene. CDR3 length: 14 amino acids. Germline lookup yields CDR1 MNHEY and CDR2 SVGAGI. DNA of the CDR3: TGTGCCAGCAGTGCGGGACAGGGAGAATATGGCTACACCTTC. This sequence encodes CASSAGQGEYGYTF.

This chain links TRBV30 with TRBJ2-1; D is unclear. The CDR3 is 13 residues long. In germline, CDR1 is GTSNPN, CDR2 SVGIG (reference sequence). V lost 2 bases, J lost 8 bases, and 13 bases lay in between. The CDR3, as DNA: TGTGCCTGGAGTTCCGGTCACCGTTATGAGCAGTTCTTC. This gives the protein CAWSSGHRYEQFF.

This chain uses TRBV10-1 with TRBJ1-1, with 8 positions matching TRBD1. The germline gives CDR1 WNHNN, CDR2 SYGVQD (reference sequence). V dropped 7 bases and J dropped 7; count of bases not matched to a gene: 8. The CDR3 length is 13 residues. CDR3 region: CASMSDRAGEAFF. The CDR3 DNA reads as TGCGCCAGCATGTCGGACAGGGCCGGTGAAGCTTTCTTT.

This clone occurred once. Relative to the germline gene, one junction end is altered; a read error may explain this. The chain joins TRBV6-5 to TRBJ2-1; D gene uncertain. Germline values: CDR1 MNHEY, CDR2 SVGAGI. CDR3 size: 12 residues. The chain's CDR3 is CVSSYSRDEQFF. CDR3 bases: TGTGTCAGCAGTTACAGTCGGGATGAGCAGTTCTTC.

V and J are TRBV6-1 and TRBJ1-2, with 7 bases lining up with TRBD1. CDR3 length: 14 residues. The V gene's germline CDR1 is MNHNS and CDR2 SASEGT. The trim removed 0 bases at V and 4 bases at J, leaving 2 bases unmatched. The CDR3 DNA follows: TGTGCCAGCAGTGAAGCAGGGGGCGCCTATGGCTACACCTTC. This codes for CASSEAGGAYGYTF.

CDR3 coding DNA: TGTGCCAGTTCCCGGGACAGCCTTAGTCGAGAGACCCAGTACTTC. Protein product: CASSRDSLSRETQYF. The chain recombines TRBV9 with TRBJ2-5; 7 nucleotides agree with TRBD1. Losses at the gene ends were 8 bases for V and 4 bases for J; bases not matched to a gene: 14. The length of the CDR3 is 15 residues. Per germline, CDR1 SGDLS and CDR2 YYNGEE.

The chain carries TRBV29-1 and TRBJ1-4; D unclear. The CDR3 extends over 11 amino acids. V lost 7 bases to trimming and J lost 7 bases, with 10 bases between them. Germline CDR1 and CDR2: SQVTM and ANQGSEA. The CDR3: CSGGLGEKLFF. CDR3 DNA: TGCAGCGGTGGACTTGGTGAAAAACTGTTTTTT.

V gene TRBV5-1 combines with J gene TRBJ2-2; 7 bases are a match to TRBD2. Germline V gives CDR1 SGHRS, CDR2 YFSETQ. This CDR3 is 15 amino acids long. V shed 1 base, J shed 3 bases, and the junction held 3 bases outside the gene matches. CDR3 loop: CASSLMLADTGELFF. DNA of the CDR3: TGCGCCAGCAGCTTGATGCTAGCGGACACCGGGGAGCTGTTTTTT.

The chain has TRBV7-9 and TRBJ2-7; no firm D call. This CDR3 comprises 14 residues. Trimming pared 3 bases from V and 2 bases from J, leaving 11 bases between. CDR1 is SEHNR and CDR2 is FQNEAQ in the germline V gene (reference sequence). The CDR3 loop reads CASSLSGPPYEQYF. The CDR3 DNA follows: TGTGCCAGCAGCTTGTCAGGACCACCCTACGAGCAGTACTTC.

The rearrangement links TRBV29-1 to TRBJ2-7, with D possibly TRBD1 on 6 matching bases. The CDR3 is 10 amino acids. V was trimmed by 4 bases and J by 6 bases, leaving 7 bases between them. Germline V gene lookup returns CDR1 SQVTM and CDR2 ANQGSEA. CDR3 DNA sequence: TGCAGCGTTGGAGGGGGCGAGCAGTACTTC. Translating gives CSVGGGEQYF.

The chain links TRBV20-1 to TRBJ1-2; the D is unclear. V dropped 0 bases and J dropped 14 bases, with 13 bases sitting between them. Germline V gene data show CDR1 as DFQATT and CDR2 as SNEGSKA (reference sequence). The CDR3 totals 11 residues. CDR3 coding DNA: TGCAGTGCTAGAGACCCCCAAGAGGTGACCTTC. It is translated as CSARDPQEVTF.

This chain joins TRBV4-1 and TRBJ1-2; D is unclear. The ends were cut back, 1 base at V and 8 bases at J, with 17 bases in the middle. Germline-derived CDR1 and CDR2 are MGHRA and YSYEKL. The CDR3 runs 15 residues. DNA for the CDR3: TGCGCCAGCAGCCAAGTTAACGGGCTCCTGTCCGGCTACACCTTC. As protein: CASSQVNGLLSGYTF.

This clone was recorded once. V and J are TRBV28 and TRBJ2-1, with 7 bases identical to TRBD1. The CDR3 contains 11 residues. The V gene's germline CDR1 is MDHEN and CDR2 SYDVKM. V shed 3 bases, J shed 13 bases, and the junction held 3 bases outside the gene matches. The CDR3 coding sequence is TGTGCCAGCAGTTTGTGGGACAGTCAGTTCTTC. Residues: CASSLWDSQFF.

This rearrangement joins TRBV5-1 to TRBJ2-7; possibly TRBD2 for D (5 bases). The germline V gene encodes CDR1 SGHRS and CDR2 YFSETQ. With 3 bases removed from V and 9 bases from J, the gap between germline ends came to 16 bases. This CDR3 comprises 13 residues. As DNA, the CDR3 is TGCGCCAGCAGCTCGTCCTCGAGGGCTCTGCAGTACTTC. It translates to CASSSSSRALQYF.

J is TRBJ2-5 and V is TRBV19, with 11 bases matching TRBD2. This CDR3 comprises 16 residues. The junction had 4 bases not matched to a gene; V was cut back by 1 base and J by 3 bases. Looked up from germline, CDR1 is LNHDA and CDR2 is SQIVND (reference sequence). This CDR3 is CASSIVTSGMEETQYF. The CDR3 region has the DNA TGTGCCAGTAGTATAGTGACTAGCGGGATGGAAGAGACCCAGTACTTC.

The chain combines TRBV5-1 with TRBJ1-5, with a weak D call TRBD1 (5 bases). The germline gives CDR1 SGHRS, CDR2 YFSETQ. Trimming removed 0 bases at V and 4 bases at J, with 8 bases between. This CDR3 contains 14 residues. CDR3 amino acids: CASSLDGTNQPQHF. The CDR3 region has the DNA TGCGCCAGCAGCTTGGACGGGACTAATCAGCCCCAGCATTTT.

This clone was observed once. The chain links TRBV7-6 to TRBJ2-6, with D maybe TRBD1 (5 bases). CDR1 SGHVS and CDR2 FNYEAQ come from the germline V gene. V was trimmed by 5 bases and J by 1 base, leaving 12 bases between them. The CDR3 extends over 16 amino acids. Here the CDR3 reads CASSPWTHSGANVLTF. DNA for the CDR3: TGTGCCAGCAGCCCCTGGACACATTCTGGGGCCAACGTCCTGACTTTC. The full variable domain, completed using reference TRBV7-6 and TRBJ2-6, is GAGVSQSPRYKVTKRGQDVALRCDPISGHVSLYWYRQALGQGPEFLTYFNYEAQQDKSGLPNDRFSAERPEGSISTLTIQRTEQRDSAMYRCASSPWTHSGANVLTFGAGSRLTVL.

The rearrangement links TRBV5-4 to TRBJ2-5, with D tentatively TRBD2 (5 bases). V lost 2 bases and J 5 bases, leaving 10 bases between the germline ends. The CDR3 spans 13 residues. Germline V gene data show CDR1 as SGHNT and CDR2 as YYREEE (reference sequence). In nucleotides, the CDR3 is TGTGCCAGCAGCTTCCTAGCAGAGGAGACCCAGTACTTC. Its translation is CASSFLAEETQYF.

This clone has a single count. DNA of the CDR3: TGCGCCAGCAGCTTGCGTCAGGCGGGCGGGAGCACTGAAGCTTTCTTT. Its protein is CASSLRQAGGSTEAFF. The gene calls are TRBV5-1 and TRBJ1-1; D gene unclear. This CDR3 is built from 16 residues. Trimming left V 1 base short and J 4 bases short, with 17 bases between. CDR1 SGHRS and CDR2 YFSETQ come from the germline V gene.

J is TRBJ2-5 and V is TRBV6-1, with unresolved D. This CDR3 has 13 residues. Germline-derived CDR1 and CDR2 are MNHNS and SASEGT. V dropped 2 bases and J dropped 5 bases, with 9 bases sitting between them. DNA for the CDR3: TGTGCCAGCAGTGAATTCGCTTTGGAGACCCAGTACTTC. Its translation is CASSEFALETQYF.

This chain connects TRBV5-8 to TRBJ2-7; D perhaps matches TRBD2 (5 bases). Trimming stripped 4 bases from V and 2 bases from J, with 13 bases between. Looked up from germline, CDR1 is SGHTS and CDR2 is YDEGEE. The CDR3 extends over 14 amino acids. The CDR3 DNA sequence: TGTGCCAGCAGCCCGAGGACGGGAACCTACGAGCAGTACTTC. Amino acids: CASSPRTGTYEQYF.